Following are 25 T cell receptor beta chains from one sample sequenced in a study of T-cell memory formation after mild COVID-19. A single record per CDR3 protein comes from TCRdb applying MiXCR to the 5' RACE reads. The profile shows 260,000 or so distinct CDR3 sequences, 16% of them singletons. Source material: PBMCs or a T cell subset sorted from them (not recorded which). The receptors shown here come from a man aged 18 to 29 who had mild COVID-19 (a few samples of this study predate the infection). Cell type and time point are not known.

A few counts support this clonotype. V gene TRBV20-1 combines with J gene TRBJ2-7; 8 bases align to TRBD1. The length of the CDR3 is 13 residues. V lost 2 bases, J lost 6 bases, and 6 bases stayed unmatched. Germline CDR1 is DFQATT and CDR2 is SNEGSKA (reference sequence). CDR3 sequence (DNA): TGCAGTGCTAGATCCCCAGGGGGCGGCGAGCAGTACGTC. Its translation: CSARSPGGGEQYV.

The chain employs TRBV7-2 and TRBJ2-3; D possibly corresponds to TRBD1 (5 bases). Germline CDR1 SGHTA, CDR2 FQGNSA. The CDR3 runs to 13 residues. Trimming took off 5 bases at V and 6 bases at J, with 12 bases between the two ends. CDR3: CASSIWTRDTQYF. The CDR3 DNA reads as TGTGCCAGCAGCATTTGGACAAGGGATACGCAGTATTTT. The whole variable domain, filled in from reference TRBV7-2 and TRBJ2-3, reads GAGVSQSPSNKVTEKGKDVELRCDPISGHTALYWYRQSLGQGLEFLIYFQGNSAPDKSGLPSDRFSAERTGGSVSTLTIQRTQQEDSAVYLCASSIWTRDTQYFGPGTRLTVL.

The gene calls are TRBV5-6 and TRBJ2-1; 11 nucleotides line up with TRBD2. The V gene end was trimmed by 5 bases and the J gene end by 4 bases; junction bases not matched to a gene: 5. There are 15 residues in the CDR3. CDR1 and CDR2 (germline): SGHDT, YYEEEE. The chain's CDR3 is CASRTGLADYNEQFF. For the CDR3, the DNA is TGTGCCAGCAGGACGGGACTAGCGGATTACAATGAGCAGTTCTTC.

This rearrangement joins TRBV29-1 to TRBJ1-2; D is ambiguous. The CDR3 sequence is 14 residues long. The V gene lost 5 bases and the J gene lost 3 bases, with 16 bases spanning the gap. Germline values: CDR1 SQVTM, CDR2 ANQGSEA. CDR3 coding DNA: TGCAGCGTTCTAGTGGCAGACCAAGACTATGGCTACACCTTC. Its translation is CSVLVADQDYGYTF.

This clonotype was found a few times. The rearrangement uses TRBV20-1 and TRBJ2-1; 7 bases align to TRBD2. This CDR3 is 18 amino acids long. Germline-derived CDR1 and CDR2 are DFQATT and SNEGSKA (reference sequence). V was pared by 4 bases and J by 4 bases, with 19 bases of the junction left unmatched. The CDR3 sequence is CSATKAIREGYLYNEQFF. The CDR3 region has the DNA TGCAGTGCTACCAAAGCAATAAGGGAGGGTTATTTGTACAATGAGCAGTTCTTC.

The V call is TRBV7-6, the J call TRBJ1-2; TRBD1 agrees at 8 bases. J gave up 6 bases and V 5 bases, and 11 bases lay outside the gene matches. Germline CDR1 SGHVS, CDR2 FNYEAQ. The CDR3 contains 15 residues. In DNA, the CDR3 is TGTGCCAGCAGCCCCTCAGATGGACAGGGCCATGGCTACACCTTC. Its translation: CASSPSDGQGHGYTF.

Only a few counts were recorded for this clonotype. The CDR3 loop is CASSLEPGNQPQHF. The CDR3 nucleotides are TGCGCCAGCAGCTTGGAGCCGGGCAATCAGCCCCAGCATTTT. The rearrangement joins TRBV5-1 to TRBJ1-5; D is uncertain. Germline V gene lookup returns CDR1 SGHRS and CDR2 YFSETQ. This CDR3 comprises 14 residues. V was trimmed by 0 bases and J by 2 bases, leaving 6 bases between them. Complete variable domain (other parts from reference TRBV5-1 and TRBJ1-5): KAGVTQTPRYLIKTRGQQVTLSCSPISGHRSVSWYQQTPGQGLQFLFEYFSETQRNKGNFPGRFSGRQFSNSRSEMNVSTLELGDSALYLCASSLEPGNQPQHFGDGTRLSIL.

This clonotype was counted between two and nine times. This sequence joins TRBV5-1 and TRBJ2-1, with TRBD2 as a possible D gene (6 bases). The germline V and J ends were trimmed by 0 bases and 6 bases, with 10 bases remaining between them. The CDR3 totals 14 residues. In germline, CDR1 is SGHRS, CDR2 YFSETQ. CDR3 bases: TGCGCCAGCAGCTTGGGGAGGGGACTCAATGAGCAGTTCTTC. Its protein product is CASSLGRGLNEQFF.

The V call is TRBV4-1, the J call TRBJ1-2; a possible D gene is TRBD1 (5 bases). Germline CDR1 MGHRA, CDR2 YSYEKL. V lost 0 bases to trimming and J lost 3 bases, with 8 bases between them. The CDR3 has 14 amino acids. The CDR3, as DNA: TGCGCCAGCAGCCAAGACACAGGATACTATGGCTACACCTTC. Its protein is CASSQDTGYYGYTF.

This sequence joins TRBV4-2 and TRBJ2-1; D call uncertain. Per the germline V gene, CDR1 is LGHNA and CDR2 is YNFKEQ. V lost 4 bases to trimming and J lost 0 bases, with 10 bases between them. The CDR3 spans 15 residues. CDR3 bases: TGTGCCAGCAGCCGTAGATCAAGCTCCTACAATGAGCAGTTCTTC. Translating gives CASSRRSSSYNEQFF.

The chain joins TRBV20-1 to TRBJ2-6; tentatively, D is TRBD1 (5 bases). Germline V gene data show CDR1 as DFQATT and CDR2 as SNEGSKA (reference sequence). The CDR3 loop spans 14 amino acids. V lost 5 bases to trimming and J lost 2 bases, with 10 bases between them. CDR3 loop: CSALGVTGANVLTF. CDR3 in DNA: TGCAGTGCTTTAGGGGTAACTGGGGCCAACGTCCTGACTTTC.

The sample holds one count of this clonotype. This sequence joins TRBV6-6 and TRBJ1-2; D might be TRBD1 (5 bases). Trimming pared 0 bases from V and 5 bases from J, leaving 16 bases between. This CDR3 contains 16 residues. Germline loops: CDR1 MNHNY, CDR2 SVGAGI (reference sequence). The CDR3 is CASSYSNIGGLYGYTF. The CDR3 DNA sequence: TGTGCCAGCAGTTACTCGAATATTGGGGGACTGTATGGCTACACCTTC.

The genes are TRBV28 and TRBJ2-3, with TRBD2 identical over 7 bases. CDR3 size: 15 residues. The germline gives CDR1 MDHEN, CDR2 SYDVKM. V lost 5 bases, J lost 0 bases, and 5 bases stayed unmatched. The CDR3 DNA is TGTGCCAGCAGTGCAAGCGGGGTGAGCACAGATACGCAGTATTTT. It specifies CASSASGVSTDTQYF.

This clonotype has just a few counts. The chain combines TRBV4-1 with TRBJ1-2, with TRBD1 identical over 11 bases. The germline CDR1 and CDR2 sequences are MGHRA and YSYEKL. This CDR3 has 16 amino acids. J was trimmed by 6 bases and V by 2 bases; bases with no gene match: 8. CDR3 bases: TGCGCCAGCAGCCAAAGAGGGCGGACAGGGGGCGATGGCTACACCTTC. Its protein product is CASSQRGRTGGDGYTF.

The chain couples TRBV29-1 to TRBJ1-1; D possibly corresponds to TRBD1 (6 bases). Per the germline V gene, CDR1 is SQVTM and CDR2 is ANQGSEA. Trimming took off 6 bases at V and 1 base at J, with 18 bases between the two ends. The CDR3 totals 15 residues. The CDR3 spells CSVGYRQATNTEAFF. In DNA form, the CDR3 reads TGCAGCGTCGGGTACAGACAGGCCACGAACACTGAAGCTTTCTTT.

CDR3 loop: CASSPGQGSRYEQYF. In DNA form, the CDR3 reads TGTGCCAGCAGCCCTGGACAGGGGTCGCGCTACGAGCAGTACTTC. The chain recombines TRBV7-9 with TRBJ2-7, with TRBD1 identical over 9 bases. CDR1 and CDR2 from the germline V gene are SEHNR and FQNEAQ (reference sequence). CDR3 size: 15 residues. J lost 3 bases, V lost 5 bases, and 8 bases had no gene match.

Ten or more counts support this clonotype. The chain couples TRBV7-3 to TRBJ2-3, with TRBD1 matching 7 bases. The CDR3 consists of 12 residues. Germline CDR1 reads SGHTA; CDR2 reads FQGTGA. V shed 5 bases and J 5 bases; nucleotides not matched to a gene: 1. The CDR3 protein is CASSPGGDTQYF. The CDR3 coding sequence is TGTGCCAGCAGCCCAGGGGGAGATACGCAGTATTTT. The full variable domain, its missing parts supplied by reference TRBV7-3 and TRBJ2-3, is GAGVSQTPSNKVTEKGKYVELRCDPISGHTALYWYRQSLGQGPEFLIYFQGTGAADDSGLPNDRFFAVRPEGSVSTLKIQRTERGDSAVYLCASSPGGDTQYFGPGTRLTVL.

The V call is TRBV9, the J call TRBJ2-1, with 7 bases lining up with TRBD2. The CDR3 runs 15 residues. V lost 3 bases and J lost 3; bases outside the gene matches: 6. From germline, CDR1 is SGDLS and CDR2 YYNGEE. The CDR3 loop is CASSGGAGNYNEQFF. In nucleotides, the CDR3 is TGTGCCAGCAGCGGGGGAGCGGGGAACTACAATGAGCAGTTCTTC.

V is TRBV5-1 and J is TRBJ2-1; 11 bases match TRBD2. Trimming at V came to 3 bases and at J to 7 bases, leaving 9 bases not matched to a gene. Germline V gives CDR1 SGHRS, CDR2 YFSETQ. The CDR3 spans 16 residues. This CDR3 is CASSSILAGVKNEQFF. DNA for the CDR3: TGCGCCAGCAGCTCCATACTAGCGGGGGTGAAGAATGAGCAGTTCTTC.

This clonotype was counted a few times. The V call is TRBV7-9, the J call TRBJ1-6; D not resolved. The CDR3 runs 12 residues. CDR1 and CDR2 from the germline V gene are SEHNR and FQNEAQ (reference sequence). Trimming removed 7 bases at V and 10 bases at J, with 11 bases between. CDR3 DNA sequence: TGTGCCAGCACCCGGACCAGATCACCCCTCCACTTT. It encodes CASTRTRSPLHF. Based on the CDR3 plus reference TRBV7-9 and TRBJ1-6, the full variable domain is DTGVSQNPRHKITKRGQNVTFRCDPISEHNRLYWYRQTLGQGPEFLTYFQNEAQLEKSRLLSDRFSAERPKGSFSTLEIQRTEQGDSAMYLCASTRTRSPLHFGNGTRLTVT.

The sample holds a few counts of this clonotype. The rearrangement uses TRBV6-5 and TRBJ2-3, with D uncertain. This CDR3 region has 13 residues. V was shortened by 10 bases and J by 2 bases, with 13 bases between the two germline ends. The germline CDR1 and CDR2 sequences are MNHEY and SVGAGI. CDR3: CATQTPLTDTQYF. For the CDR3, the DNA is TGTGCCACCCAGACCCCCCTCACAGATACGCAGTATTTT.

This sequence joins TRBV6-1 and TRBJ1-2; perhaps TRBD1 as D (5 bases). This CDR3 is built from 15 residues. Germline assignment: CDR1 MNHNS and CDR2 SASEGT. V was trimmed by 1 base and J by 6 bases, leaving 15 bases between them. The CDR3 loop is CASSEGQGGFDGYTF. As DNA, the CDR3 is TGTGCCAGCAGTGAAGGGCAGGGTGGTTTCGATGGCTACACCTTC.

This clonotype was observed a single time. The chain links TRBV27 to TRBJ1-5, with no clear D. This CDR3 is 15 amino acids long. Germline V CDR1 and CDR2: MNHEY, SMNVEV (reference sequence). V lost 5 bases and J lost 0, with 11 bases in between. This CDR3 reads CASSPLGNSNQPQHF. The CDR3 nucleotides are TGTGCCAGCAGTCCCCTGGGGAATAGCAATCAGCCCCAGCATTTT.

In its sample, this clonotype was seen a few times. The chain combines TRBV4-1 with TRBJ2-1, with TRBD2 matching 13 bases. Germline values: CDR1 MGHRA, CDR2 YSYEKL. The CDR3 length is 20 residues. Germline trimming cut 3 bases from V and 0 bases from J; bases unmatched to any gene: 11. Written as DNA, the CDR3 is TGCGCCAGCAGCCACCCCTCGGGGACTAGCGGGGAGAGCTCCTACAATGAGCAGTTCTTC. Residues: CASSHPSGTSGESSYNEQFF.

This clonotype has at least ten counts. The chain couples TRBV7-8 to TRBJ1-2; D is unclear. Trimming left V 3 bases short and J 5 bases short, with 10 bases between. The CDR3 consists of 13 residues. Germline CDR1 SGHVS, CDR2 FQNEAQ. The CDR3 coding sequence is TGTGCCAGCAGCTTTGGACCGTTATATGGCTACACCTTC. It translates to CASSFGPLYGYTF.